One T cell receptor (beta chain) is described in this entry. Its antigen remains unknown. CDR1 and CDR2 (germline): SGHDN, FVKESK. V was pared by 1 base and J by 9 bases, with 9 bases between. The CDR3 sequence is 12 residues long. This sample was included in a study of blood T cells in healthy people across ages. A second PCR, run for roughly 7 to 11 cycles, used a sample-barcoded 5' primer plus a J-beta primer mix. Each cDNA molecule carried a tag from a template-switch adaptor that contained 12 random nucleotides. A single record per CDR3 protein comes from TCRdb applying MiXCR to the 5' RACE reads. Of about 1.5 million distinct CDR3 sequences in the sample, around two fifths were seen once. General study findings and limits: The study found more naive CD4+ cells and higher diversity in long-lived than aged donors. Age brought a roughly linear fall in TCR beta diversity measured per million T cells.

This clonotype was obtained from a woman between 18 and 29 years old in good health. This chain connects TRBV14 to TRBJ1-2, with a tentative D call TRBD1 (5 bases). The sample comprised blood. The CDR3 loop reads CASSQGGASYTF. Here the CDR3 DNA reads TGTGCCAGCAGCCAAGGGGGCGCGAGCTACACCTTC.